Below are 10 T cell receptor beta chains sequenced from a single sample in a study of identical twins. TCRdb reprocessed the 5' RACE reads with MiXCR, giving one entry per CDR3 protein. There are 400,000 to 500,000 distinct CDR3 sequences in the sample; about 18% occur only once, and 12% lies in the top ten. Material for sequencing was naive T cells sorted from blood. The receptors were gathered from a man over 45 in good health.

The chain carries TRBV5-5 and TRBJ2-3, with D maybe TRBD1 (6 bases). The germline V and J ends were trimmed by 1 base and 5 bases, with 8 bases remaining between them. From germline, CDR1 is SGHKS and CDR2 YYEKEE (reference sequence). CDR3 size: 13 residues. The CDR3 reads CASSLIRGDTQYF. The CDR3 DNA sequence: TGTGCCAGCAGCTTGATCAGGGGAGATACGCAGTATTTT.

The rearrangement joins TRBV20-1 to TRBJ2-3, with TRBD2 identical over 14 bases. CDR1 DFQATT and CDR2 SNEGSKA come from the germline V gene (reference sequence). This CDR3 has 18 residues. V trimming: 7 bases; J trimming: 4 bases; junction bases outside the gene matches: 16. The CDR3 coding sequence is TGCAGTGTCAATCTCGGGACTAGCGGGAGTTGGGTTGCAGATACGCAGTATTTT. Protein: CSVNLGTSGSWVADTQYF.

This clonotype was counted ten times or more. The chain links TRBV14 to TRBJ1-2; tentative D call: TRBD1 (6 bases). V was trimmed by 3 bases and J by 0 bases, leaving 8 bases between them. CDR1 and CDR2 (germline): SGHDN, FVKESK. The CDR3 loop spans 14 amino acids. In nucleotides, the CDR3 is TGTGCCAGCAGCCACCAGGGGACTAACTATGGCTACACCTTC. The encoded protein is CASSHQGTNYGYTF.

This sequence joins TRBV7-2 and TRBJ2-1; D gene uncertain. The CDR3 spans 14 residues. Trimming took off 4 bases at V and 10 bases at J, with 17 bases between the two ends. Germline V gene lookup returns CDR1 SGHTA and CDR2 FQGNSA. The CDR3 region has the DNA TGTGCCAGCAGCTCAGTTTATAGACCCAACGAGCAGTTCTTC. Amino acid sequence: CASSSVYRPNEQFF.

This clonotype came up a few times. V and J are TRBV5-1 and TRBJ1-2; D remains ambiguous. Trimming shortened V by 3 bases and J by 2 bases, and 11 bases separated the two germline ends. The germline CDR1 and CDR2 sequences are SGHRS and YFSETQ. This CDR3 comprises 14 residues. The CDR3 is CASSSGEANYGYTF. CDR3 sequence (DNA): TGCGCCAGCAGCTCCGGGGAGGCCAACTATGGCTACACCTTC.

This clonotype occurred many times. This chain joins TRBV5-1 and TRBJ2-3; TRBD1 matches 8 bases. The CDR3 sequence is 16 residues long. J lost 3 bases, V lost 1 base, and 7 bases had no gene match. Germline V gene lookup returns CDR1 SGHRS and CDR2 YFSETQ. The CDR3 region is CASSLRQGSGTDTQYF. The CDR3 DNA reads as TGCGCCAGCAGCTTGAGACAGGGGTCGGGGACAGATACGCAGTATTTT.

To note about this clonotype: A read error is possible here, since a much larger clone lies one base away. CDR3: CAISAEDEQYF. CDR3 DNA sequence: TGTGCCATCAGTGCAGAGGACGAGCAGTACTTC. The rearrangement links TRBV10-3 to TRBJ2-7; D call uncertain. V lost 4 bases and J 5 bases, leaving 6 bases between the germline ends. From germline, CDR1 is ENHRY and CDR2 SYGVKD. The CDR3 is 11 amino acids.

This clonotype was observed at least ten times. The chain is built from TRBV20-1 and TRBJ1-2; D unresolved. Germline V gives CDR1 DFQATT, CDR2 SNEGSKA (reference sequence). V shed 2 bases and J shed 8 bases, with 18 bases lying between them. The CDR3 sequence is 14 residues long. This CDR3 reads CSARFPGGRWGYTF. CDR3 nucleotide sequence: TGCAGTGCTAGATTTCCGGGCGGACGGTGGGGCTACACCTTC.

This clonotype was observed many times. The J gene is TRBJ2-7, the V gene TRBV20-1, with 9 bases that match TRBD2. Germline CDR1 DFQATT, CDR2 SNEGSKA (reference sequence). This CDR3 is built from 15 residues. The J segment lost 4 bases and the V segment lost 0 bases, leaving 7 bases of the junction unmatched. The chain's CDR3 is CSARDRAGGRYEQYF. CDR3 in DNA: TGCAGTGCTAGAGATAGAGCGGGGGGCCGATACGAGCAGTACTTC.

The chain links TRBV2 to TRBJ1-2; 7 nucleotides match TRBD1. The CDR3 is made up of 13 amino acids. Germline V lookup: CDR1 SNHLY, CDR2 FYNNEI. V dropped 6 bases and J dropped 5; count of bases not matched to a gene: 6. The CDR3 DNA is TGTGCCAGCAGCCAGACAGGGACGTATGGCTACACCTTC. It specifies CASSQTGTYGYTF.